This T cell receptor (beta chain) was identified during a study of PD-1 blockade in mismatch repair-deficient tumors (dated by TCRdb to 2017 to 2019). About the study as a whole: The trial enrolled under 90 consecutive patients with roughly 13 mismatch repair-deficient cancer types between 2013 and 2016, all previously treated and progressing. Deep sequencing of TCR CDR3 regions was used to track tumor-associated T cell clones in peripheral blood of patients responding to PD-1 blockade. General conclusions and limits of the study: After pembrolizumab, tumor-resident clones, which were often undetectable in blood before treatment, expanded rapidly and then contracted, generally ahead of radiologic responses.

For every enrolled patient, mismatch repair deficiency was confirmed by either polymerase chain reaction or immunohistochemistry. TCR sequencing was performed for a few patients who responded to pembrolizumab therapy. In the phase II trial, pembrolizumab PD-1 blockade was tested prospectively in advanced mismatch repair-deficient cancers, no matter which tissue of origin the cancers came from. Serial peripheral blood T cell samples were collected before and at multiple times after starting PD-1 blockade. Blood sampling times were expressed in weeks after the first pembrolizumab dose. V sheds 2 bases and J sheds 1 base, leaving 3 bases between their ends. The CDR3 contains 13 residues, cysteine and phenylalanine counted. Just the 39-base CDR3 DNA is kept, in frame starting at base 1. From the germline V gene, CDR1 is SGHTA and CDR2 is FQGTGA. Regarding this clone: What this receptor recognizes is not known. Per-base qualities were not stored, and no clone one base away is much larger.

The library was prepared using the immunoSEQ multiplex PCR assay. Drawn from immuneACCESS, this table holds only the in-frame rearrangements with V and J called that TCRdb kept. Clones are partly lost; checked studies trace under half to an unresolved V gene and leave the rest unexplained. The sample table shows some 100,000 clones, and 65% to 85% are seen once. The biggest ten clones account for about 6.3% of the sample. The chain couples TRBV7-3 to TRBJ2-1; no confident D gene assignment can be made. Sequencing used peripheral blood, obtained 36 weeks after starting pembrolizumab. The TCR sequence derives from an adult with mismatch repair-deficient cancer. The CDR3 sequence is CASSLGSYNEQFF. The sequenced DNA: TGTGCCAGCAGCTTAGGGTCCTACAATGAGCAGTTCTTC.